This TCR beta chain emerged from a study of blood T cell repertoires in COVID-19. Study in general: Donors in the United States, Italy and Spain gave samples during acute or convalescent COVID-19.

Authors' methods: Reference gene primer amplification in the assay estimated nucleated cell counts. Clones were sequenced by immunoSEQ multiplex PCR, and TCRdb holds only the in-frame ones, with some missing. V, J and clone size reflect that table, while D and trimming were determined from the DNA. This sample carries roughly 120,000 clones, 80% to 90% of them seen once, and the ten largest clones take over 10%. CDR3 length: 14 residues. Germline CDR1 LNHDA, CDR2 SQIVND (reference sequence). The V gene lost 3 bases and the J gene lost 4 bases, with 12 bases spanning the gap. Sequenced material: peripheral blood. This sequence was found in a human donor in a cohort sampled during active COVID-19. The rearrangement links TRBV19 to TRBJ2-5; D may be TRBD2 (5 bases). The CDR3 sequence is CASSISSGVETQYF. CDR3 in DNA: TGTGCCAGTAGTATTTCGTCCGGGGTAGAGACCCAGTACTTC.